This TCR beta chain is from a study of T cells after yellow fever vaccination. At the level of the study: Preparation of the low-cell-number fractions used SMART-Seq v4 Ultra Low Input.

5'RACE template switching added a universal primer site and UMIs to TCR cDNA. MiXCR, applied by TCRdb to the 5' RACE reads, yields one record per CDR3 protein. The table has more than 300,000 distinct CDR3 sequences, approximately 11% seen once. The CDR3 length is 17 residues. From germline, CDR1 is DFQATT and CDR2 SNEGSKA (reference sequence). V was trimmed by 1 base and J by 0 bases, leaving 16 bases between them. Overall study results and limits: A secondary response was less intense yet reached its peak sooner, at day 5 versus 15. Once the booster was given, most primary-vaccination clones reappeared, at approximately 97% for CD4 and around 90% for CD8.

Turning to this clonotype: Its antigen is still unknown.

The sequenced sample was CD4+ T cells sorted from PBMCs, obtained 45 days after the yellow fever booster vaccination. The receptor comes from a man between 18 and 29 years old who received the YFV17D yellow fever vaccine. The rearrangement links TRBV20-1 to TRBJ2-1, with a possible D match to TRBD2 (5 bases). CDR3 sequence: CSARVPSGISSYNEQFF. In DNA form, the CDR3 reads TGCAGTGCTAGAGTTCCGTCGGGGATTAGCTCCTACAATGAGCAGTTCTTC.